This T cell receptor beta chain was retrieved from a study of T cell responses to AZD1222 COVID-19 vaccine. Whole-study findings and limits: After the peak T cell response, and only then, were repertoires sampled. Seropositive AZD1222 recipients at baseline numbered only five to seven.

This CDR3 spans 15 amino acids. Germline lookup yields CDR1 SEHNR and CDR2 FQNEAQ (reference sequence). Trimming removed 5 bases from V and 6 bases from J, with 19 bases in between. Sequenced by immunoSEQ multiplex PCR; TCRdb stores in-frame clones only, minus some. The data show 120,000 or so clones, roughly 84% seen once. This clone was found once. Antigen specificity is unknown. This sequence originates from an adult in good health. The source was peripheral blood, collected on day 0 of AZD1222 vaccination. The chain uses TRBV7-9 and TRBJ1-2, with D possibly TRBD1 on 6 matching bases. Here the CDR3 DNA reads TGTGCCAGCAGCCCGGGGGCCCACTTGGGTGATGGCTACACCTTC. This gives the protein CASSPGAHLGDGYTF. The variable domain in full, completed from reference TRBV7-9 and TRBJ1-2, reads DTGVSQNPRHKITKRGQNVTFRCDPISEHNRLYWYRQTLGQGPEFLTYFQNEAQLEKSRLLSDRFSAERPKGSFSTLEIQRTEQGDSAMYLCASSPGAHLGDGYTFGSGTRLTVV.